Listed below are T cell receptor beta chains from one sample, sequenced in a study of T cells after yellow fever vaccination. TCRdb reanalysed the 5' RACE reads using MiXCR and keeps one entry per CDR3 protein. Here the sample spans under 200,000 distinct CDR3 sequences, approximately 6.8% being singletons. This specimen consisted of CD4+ T cells sorted from PBMCs, obtained more than 4 days after the first yellow fever vaccination. The source is a man aged 18 to 30 who received the YFV17D yellow fever vaccine. Each CDR3 is given with its conserved first and last residue. A D gene is named only where the DNA matches it firmly. Rows give clone size only sometimes, using once, few, many, or a class for an expanded clone.

D | size | J | V | CDR3 | DNA
NA | many | TRBJ1-5 | TRBV20-1 | CSAVHSNQPQHF | TGCAGTGCTGTACATAGCAATCAGCCCCAGCATTTT
NA | many | TRBJ2-1 | TRBV12-3/TRBV12-4 | CASSSQRGDEQFF | TGTGCCAGCAGTTCCCAGAGGGGCGATGAGCAGTTCTTC
NA | few | TRBJ2-7 | TRBV5-4 | CASSLGAGLYEQYF | TGTGCCAGCAGCTTGGGGGCGGGCCTCTACGAGCAGTACTTC
NA | few | TRBJ1-6 | TRBV14 | CASSQEALIYSPLHF | TGTGCCAGCAGCCAAGAAGCCCTCATCTATTCACCCCTCCACTTT
TRBD1 | many | TRBJ1-2 | TRBV6-5 | CASSYDQGVQSYTF | TGTGCCAGCAGTTACGATCAGGGGGTTCAAAGCTACACCTTC
NA | many | TRBJ2-7 | TRBV4-3 | CASSQQLGVEYEQYF | TGCGCCAGCAGCCAACAGCTGGGGGTGGAGTACGAGCAGTACTTC
NA | many | TRBJ1-5 | TRBV20-1 | CSASPLGREDQPQHF | TGCAGTGCTAGCCCTCTTGGGAGGGAAGATCAGCCCCAGCATTTT
NA | many | TRBJ2-1 | TRBV18 | CASSRSAYNEQFF | TGTGCCAGCTCACGTTCAGCCTACAATGAGCAGTTCTTC
NA | many | TRBJ2-2 | TRBV5-1 | CASSLGREAGELFF | TGCGCCAGCAGCTTGGGCAGGGAGGCCGGGGAGCTGTTTTTT
NA | many | TRBJ1-1 | TRBV15 | CATSRERDTEAFF | TGTGCCACCAGCAGAGAAAGGGACACTGAAGCTTTCTTT
NA | many | TRBJ2-3 | TRBV6-4 | CASSPASSNTQYF | TGTGCCAGCAGCCCCGCTTCTTCTAATACGCAGTATTTT
NA | NA | TRBJ1-4 | TRBV11-1 | CASSFQPGLRRANGKLFF | TGTGCCAGCAGCTTTCAACCGGGACTTCGGCGGGCTAATGGAAAACTGTTTTTT
NA | many | TRBJ2-1 | TRBV20-1 | CSASDNEQFF | TGCAGTGCGAGCGACAATGAGCAGTTCTTC
NA | NA | TRBJ2-3 | TRBV9 | CASSPRRGARVADTQYF | TGTGCCAGCAGCCCCCGTCGGGGGGCGCGAGTAGCAGATACGCAGTATTTT
TRBD1 | few | TRBJ1-4 | TRBV29-1 | CSVGQGWEKLFF | TGCAGCGTGGGACAGGGGTGGGAAAAACTGTTTTTT
NA | few | TRBJ2-5 | TRBV5-1 | CASSVRRQETQYF | TGCGCCAGCAGCGTACGACGGCAAGAGACCCAGTACTTC
NA | many | TRBJ1-5 | TRBV20-1 | CSARGWAGDQPQHF | TGCAGTGCTAGAGGGTGGGCAGGGGATCAGCCCCAGCATTTT
NA | many | TRBJ2-7 | TRBV4-3 | CASSQGFLGSKYF | TGCGCCAGCAGCCAAGGGTTCTTAGGCAGCAAGTACTTC
TRBD2 | NA | TRBJ2-1 | TRBV25-1 | CASSESLGIGGARNEQFF | TGTGCCAGCAGTGAATCTCTGGGTATCGGGGGGGCGCGGAATGAGCAGTTCTTC
TRBD2 | many | TRBJ2-3 | TRBV11-2 | CASSLVAGVTDTQYF | TGTGCCAGCAGCTTAGTCGCGGGGGTCACAGATACGCAGTATTTT
TRBD2 | many | TRBJ2-7 | TRBV7-2 | CASSRPLAGVGEQYF | TGTGCCAGCAGCCGACCGCTAGCGGGGGTGGGAGAGCAGTACTTC
TRBD2 | many | TRBJ2-1 | TRBV20-1 | CSARIGGAYNEQFF | TGCAGTGCTAGAATCGGGGGGGCCTACAATGAGCAGTTCTTC
TRBD2 | NA | TRBJ2-1 | TRBV5-1 | CASSLDGGGVVNEQFF | TGCGCCAGCAGCTTGGATGGCGGGGGAGTTGTCAATGAGCAGTTCTTC
NA | many | TRBJ1-5 | TRBV12-3/TRBV12-4 | CASSSGSGGDQPQHF | TGTGCCAGCAGTTCGGGGTCTGGGGGCGATCAGCCCCAGCATTTT
NA | few | TRBJ1-5 | TRBV4-1 | CASSQEEVDQPQHF | TGCGCCAGCAGCCAAGAGGAGGTGGATCAGCCCCAGCATTTT
TRBD1 | few | TRBJ1-2 | TRBV4-2 | CASSQDEQGAGYTF | TGTGCCAGCAGCCAAGATGAACAGGGGGCTGGCTACACCTTC
TRBD1 | NA | TRBJ1-2 | TRBV19 | CASTTGEVRNYGYTF | TGTGCCAGTACAACAGGGGAAGTCCGCAACTATGGCTACACCTTC
NA | many | TRBJ2-5 | TRBV5-1 | CASSSRPDSTGETQYF | TGCGCCAGCAGCTCACGACCCGACTCCACGGGAGAGACCCAGTACTTC